These 10 T cell receptor beta chains came from one sample sequenced in a study of cytomegalovirus exposure and HLA in healthy donors. The primer mix had 60 Vbeta and 13 Jbeta primers. Clones were read by immunoSEQ multiplex PCR, and TCRdb kept only the in-frame ones, dropping some. The repertoire holds tens of thousands of clones, 55% to 75% seen once, with roughly 3.2% in the top ten. The specimen sequenced was PBMCs. These receptors were obtained from a woman in her 30s in good health and CMV-seronegative.

The chain combines TRBV11-3 with TRBJ1-1; maybe TRBD1 (5 bases). The CDR3 has 13 residues. Germline CDR1 is SGHNT and CDR2 is YENEEA. Trimming took 5 bases from V and 4 from J, leaving 11 bases between them. The CDR3 nucleotides are TGTGCCAGCAGCCCAGCGGGGGGCACTGAAGCTTTCTTT. This translates into CASSPAGGTEAFF.

This chain joins TRBV30 and TRBJ2-6; D not certain. V was clipped by 4 bases and J by 2 bases, with 12 bases between them. The CDR3 runs to 15 residues. The V gene's germline CDR1 is GTSNPN and CDR2 SVGIG (reference sequence). The CDR3 DNA is TGTGCCTGGACCCCAGGAAGGACTGGGGCCAACGTCCTGACTTTC. Protein product: CAWTPGRTGANVLTF.

This chain joins TRBV30 and TRBJ1-6; 7 bases line up with TRBD1. The germline V gene encodes CDR1 GTSNPN and CDR2 SVGIG (reference sequence). V was clipped by 2 bases and J by 6 bases; unmatched bases: 7. The CDR3 is 15 residues long. CDR3 loop: CAWSLMTGSNSPLHF. The CDR3 DNA follows: TGTGCCTGGAGTCTTATGACAGGGAGTAATTCACCCCTCCACTTT.

The rearrangement joins TRBV30 to TRBJ1-2; D gene uncertain. The germline V gene has CDR1 GTSNPN and CDR2 SVGIG (reference sequence). V lost 2 bases, J lost 2 bases, and 12 bases lay in between. The CDR3 length is 14 residues. The CDR3 spells CAWSTTRWNYGYTF. DNA for the CDR3: TGTGCCTGGAGTACGACTAGGTGGAACTATGGCTACACCTTC.

This clone appeared a single time. The rearrangement links TRBV29-1 to TRBJ1-4, with no clear D. The germline CDR1 and CDR2 sequences are SQVTM and ANQGSEA. Trimming left V 4 bases short and J 7 bases short, with 10 bases between. CDR3 length: 12 amino acids. The chain's CDR3 is CSVARFGEKLFF. The CDR3 coding sequence is TGCAGCGTTGCACGGTTTGGTGAAAAACTGTTTTTT.

The table lists this clone with a few counts. The J gene is TRBJ1-5, the V gene TRBV30; D is unclear. This CDR3 has 13 amino acids. V lost 1 base and J 1 base, leaving 5 bases between the germline ends. Looked up from germline, CDR1 is GTSNPN and CDR2 is SVGIG (reference sequence). The CDR3 reads CAWSAGSNQPQHF. As DNA, the CDR3 is TGTGCCTGGAGTGCGGGGAGCAATCAGCCCCAGCATTTT.

The V and J genes are TRBV18 and TRBJ1-1, with D uncertain. The CDR3 runs 13 residues. The V end was cut by 1 base, the J end by 6 bases, with 9 bases between. CDR1 KGHSH and CDR2 LQKENI come from the germline V gene. CDR3 nucleotide sequence: TGTGCCAGCTCACCACAAACTCGGGCTGAAGCTTTCTTT. Its protein product is CASSPQTRAEAFF.

The chain's CDR3 is CASSMIRESEQYF. CDR3 nucleotides: TGTGCCAGTAGTATGATCCGAGAATCCGAGCAGTACTTC. The rearrangement uses TRBV19 and TRBJ2-7; D is ambiguous. V was trimmed by 3 bases and J by 6 bases, leaving 12 bases between them. The CDR3 covers 13 residues. Germline CDR1 LNHDA, CDR2 SQIVND (reference sequence).

V is TRBV15 and J is TRBJ2-3, with 10 bases lining up with TRBD2. The CDR3 is 19 amino acids. CDR1 and CDR2 (germline): LNHNV, YYDKDF (reference sequence). V gave up 0 bases and J gave up 2 bases; unmatched junction bases: 11. The CDR3: CATSRDVGRLAGVTDTQYF. The CDR3 DNA sequence: TGTGCCACCAGCAGAGATGTCGGGAGGCTAGCGGGGGTCACAGATACGCAGTATTTT.

The rearrangement uses TRBV6-5 and TRBJ1-1; no clear D. Between the trimmed V and J ends, which lost 7 bases and 1 base, there was a span of 7 bases. This CDR3 spans 12 amino acids. The germline V gene encodes CDR1 MNHEY and CDR2 SVGAGI. The CDR3 loop is CASTAGNTEAFF. The CDR3 DNA reads as TGTGCCAGCACCGCGGGGAACACTGAAGCTTTCTTT.